This T cell receptor (beta chain) was observed in a study of cytomegalovirus exposure and HLA in healthy donors. Germline CDR1 and CDR2: SGHVS and FQNEAQ. This CDR3 is 16 amino acids long. Trimming took 2 bases from V and 5 from J; bases not matched to a gene: 8. Study findings and constraints: According to a later analysis, donors in an Asian-associated ancestry cluster reportedly had fewer N-insertions than the roughly 660-donor mean. Sequencing artifact likely explains a cluster of highly shared sequence variants. Previous analysis showed most TCR beta V segments were productive about 90% or about 30% of the time.

PCR was performed using 60 Vbeta and 13 Jbeta primers. Only in-frame clones appear in the TCRdb table, and some are missing; sequencing was by immunoSEQ multiplex PCR. The profile shows approximately 250,000 clones, approximately 81% of them singletons. About this clone: Its specificity is unknown.

The chain has TRBV7-8 and TRBJ2-7; TRBD1 aligns across 11 bases. The TCR was taken from a girl aged 2-9 years in good health and CMV-seronegative. The specimen sequenced was PBMCs. CDR3 in DNA: TGTGCCAGCAGCTTAAGGACAGGGGGCGATGGAGACGAGCAGTACTTC. Its protein is CASSLRTGGDGDEQYF.